This T cell receptor (beta chain) was sequenced in a study of neurological immune-mediated disorders. Notes on the study in general: The greatest TCR clonal expansion appeared in HTLV-1-associated myelopathy and the smallest, falling below healthy controls, in multiple sclerosis.

The cDNA came from 5'RACE, which used 10-nucleotide random UMIs. A single run covered 15-18 subjects with over 170 million TCR-beta sequences. One entry per CDR3 protein, called by TCRdb with MiXCR from the 5' RACE reads. The sample consists of under 50,000 distinct CDR3 sequences, approximately 10% of them appearing once. Input was 950,000 to 1,000,000 sorted T cells, either CD4+ or CD8+. CDR1 and CDR2 from the germline V gene are SGHRS and YFSETQ. The CDR3 is 15 residues long. V dropped 4 bases and J dropped 6; count of bases not matched to a gene: 9. This clonotype was seen at least ten times. The antigen is not known.

This chain connects TRBV5-1 to TRBJ2-3; 9 nucleotides align to TRBD1. The sequenced sample consisted of CD4+ T cells from blood. The sequence came from a woman aged 25 to 39 with HTLV-1-associated myelopathy (HAM/TSP). Here the CDR3 DNA reads TGCGCCAGCAGCGAACAGGGGGCCCGGGGGGATACGCAGTATTTT. Translating gives CASSEQGARGDTQYF.